This T cell receptor (beta chain) was obtained from a study of T cells after yellow fever vaccination. MiXCR, run by TCRdb on the 5' RACE reads, gives a single entry per CDR3 protein. The repertoire includes 170,000 or so distinct CDR3 sequences, about 6% of them detected once, and less than 3% sits in the top ten. This clonotype was seen many times. The sample was CD4+ T cells sorted from PBMCs, taken on the day of the first yellow fever vaccination. The clonotype originates from a man aged 18 to 30 who received the YFV17D yellow fever vaccine.

For the CDR3, the DNA is TGTGCCAGCAGCGTACAGGGAACCTACAATGAGCAGTTCTTC. Translating gives CASSVQGTYNEQFF. The rearrangement uses TRBV5-4 and TRBJ2-1; D may be TRBD1 (6 bases). The CDR3 runs 14 residues. V lost 4 bases and J 2 bases, leaving 10 bases between the germline ends. Germline CDR1 reads SGHNT; CDR2 reads YYREEE (reference sequence).